The entry below describes one TCR beta chain. CDR3 length: 17 amino acids. Germline CDR1 is LGHNA and CDR2 is YSLEER. Trimming cost V 0 bases and J 5 bases; bases outside gene matches: 9. The data stem from a study of blood T cell repertoires in COVID-19. The overall study: Spain, Italy and the United States supplied samples that represented acute and convalescent COVID-19. PBMCs, B-cell-depleted T cells, or T cells were the source of the cDNA or gDNA that made up the material.

Original analysis: Amplification with reference gene primers provided the estimates of nucleated cell counts. Generated by immunoSEQ multiplex PCR, the TCRdb table keeps only in-frame clones and is missing some. D and trimming were read from the DNA, whereas the V and J calls and clone size are those reported in that table. The sample gives over 250,000 clones, 70% to 85% of which show up once; approximately 1.5% is in the top ten. The chain is built from TRBV4-3 and TRBJ2-2, with 7 nucleotides matching TRBD2. The specimen sequenced was peripheral blood. This TCR came from a human donor with COVID-19, enrolled during active disease. The donor label of this sample is uncertain. CDR3 protein: CASSQDQGGWLTGELFF. CDR3 sequence (DNA): TGCGCCAGCAGCCAAGATCAGGGAGGGTGGTTGACCGGGGAGCTGTTTTTT.